This paragraph covers one T cell receptor (beta chain) sequence. Naive CD8 cells, CD45RO-negative and positively selected for CCR7, excluded terminally differentiated effector memory CD45RA+ cells. This specimen comes from a study of shared clonotypes between healthy human individuals. The germline CDR1 and CDR2 sequences are MNHEY and SVGAGI. Trimming pared 0 bases from V and 8 bases from J, leaving 14 bases between. The CDR3 totals 15 residues. The method was immunoSEQ multiplex PCR; TCRdb's version includes in-frame clones alone and lacks a portion of them. The sample lists 1.5 million to 2.5 million clones, about 95% occurring once.

Sequencing used naive CD8+ T cells sorted from blood. The source is a man aged 18 to 35 in good health. This sequence joins TRBV6-5 and TRBJ2-1; a possible D gene is TRBD2 (6 bases). For the CDR3, the DNA is TGTGCCAGCAGTTACTCGAATTCCTCGGGGGATGAGCAGTTCTTC. As protein: CASSYSNSSGDEQFF.